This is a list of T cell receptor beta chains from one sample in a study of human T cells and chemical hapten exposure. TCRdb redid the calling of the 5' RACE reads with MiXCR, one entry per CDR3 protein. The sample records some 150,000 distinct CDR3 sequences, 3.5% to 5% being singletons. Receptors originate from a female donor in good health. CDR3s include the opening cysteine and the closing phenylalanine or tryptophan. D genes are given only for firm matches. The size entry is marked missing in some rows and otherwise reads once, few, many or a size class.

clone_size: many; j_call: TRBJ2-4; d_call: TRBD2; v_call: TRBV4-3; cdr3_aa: CASSLAGHPIQYF; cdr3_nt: TGCGCCAGCAGCCTAGCGGGACACCCAATTCAGTACTTC
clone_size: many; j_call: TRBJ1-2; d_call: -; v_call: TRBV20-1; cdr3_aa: CSARDHQGAGVGYGYTF; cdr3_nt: TGCAGTGCTAGAGATCATCAAGGTGCAGGGGTAGGCTATGGCTACACCTTC
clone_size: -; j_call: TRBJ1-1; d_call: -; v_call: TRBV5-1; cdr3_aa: CASSLGGPGRNTEAFF; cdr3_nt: TGCGCCAGCAGCTTGGGGGGCCCCGGTCGGAACACTGAAGCTTTCTTT
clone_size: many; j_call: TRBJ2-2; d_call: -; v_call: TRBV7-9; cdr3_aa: CASSLARRNTGELFF; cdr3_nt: TGTGCCAGCAGCTTAGCCCGCAGGAACACCGGGGAGCTGTTTTTT
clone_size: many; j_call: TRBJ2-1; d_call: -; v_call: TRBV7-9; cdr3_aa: CASSWGANPQYEQFF; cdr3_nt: TGTGCCAGCAGTTGGGGGGCTAACCCACAATATGAGCAGTTCTTC
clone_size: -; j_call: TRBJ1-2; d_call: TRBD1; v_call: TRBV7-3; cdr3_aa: CASSGRRDSACGYTF; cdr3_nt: TGTGCCAGCAGCGGGAGGCGGGACAGCGCTTGTGGCTACACCTTC
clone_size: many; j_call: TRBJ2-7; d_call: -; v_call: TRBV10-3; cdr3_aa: CAISEGAGSYEQYF; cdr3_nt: TGTGCCATCAGTGAAGGGGCGGGCAGCTACGAGCAGTACTTC
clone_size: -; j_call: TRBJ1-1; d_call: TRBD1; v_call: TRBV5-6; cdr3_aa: CASRYSRGPGEAFF; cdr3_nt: TGTGCCAGCAGGTACAGCAGGGGGCCCGGTGAAGCTTTCTTT
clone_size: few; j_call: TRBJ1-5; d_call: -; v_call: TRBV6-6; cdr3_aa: CASSYSPSTNQPQHF; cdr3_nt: TGTGCCAGCAGTTACTCGCCCAGCACCAATCAGCCCCAGCATTTT
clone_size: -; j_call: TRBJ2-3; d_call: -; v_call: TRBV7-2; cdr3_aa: CASSCHGTDTQYF; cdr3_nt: TGTGCCAGCAGCTGTCACGGAACAGATACGCAGTATTTT
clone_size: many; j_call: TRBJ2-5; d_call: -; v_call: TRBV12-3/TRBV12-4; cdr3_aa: CASSSRSGFPETQYF; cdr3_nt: TGTGCCAGCAGTTCACGTTCGGGGTTTCCCGAGACCCAGTACTTC
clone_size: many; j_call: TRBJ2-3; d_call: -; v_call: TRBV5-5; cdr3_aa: CASSLFDPADTQYF; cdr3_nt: TGTGCCAGCAGCTTGTTTGACCCGGCAGATACGCAGTATTTT
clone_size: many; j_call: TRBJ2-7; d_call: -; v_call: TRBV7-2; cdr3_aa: CASSLAGWEQYF; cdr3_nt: TGTGCCAGCAGCTTAGCTGGGTGGGAGCAGTACTTC
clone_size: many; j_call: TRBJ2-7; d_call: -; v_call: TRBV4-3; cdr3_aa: CASSQSRTVYEQYF; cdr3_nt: TGCGCCAGCAGCCAATCCAGGACAGTCTACGAGCAGTACTTC
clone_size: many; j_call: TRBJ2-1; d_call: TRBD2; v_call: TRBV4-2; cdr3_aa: CASSPGGGLNNEQFF; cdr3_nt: TGTGCCAGCAGCCCAGGCGGGGGTCTAAACAATGAGCAGTTCTTC
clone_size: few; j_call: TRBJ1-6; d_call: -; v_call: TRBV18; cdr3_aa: CASSPGPGQRYNSPLHF; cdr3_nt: TGTGCCAGCTCACCAGGGCCCGGACAGCGATATAATTCACCCCTCCACTTT
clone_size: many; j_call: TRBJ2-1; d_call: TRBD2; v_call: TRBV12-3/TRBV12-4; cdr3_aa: CASSPGRTSGGPFNYNEQFF; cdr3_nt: TGTGCCAGCAGCCCCGGAAGGACTAGCGGGGGACCCTTCAACTACAATGAGCAGTTCTTC
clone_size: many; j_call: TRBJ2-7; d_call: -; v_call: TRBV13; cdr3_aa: CASSSGQTYEQYF; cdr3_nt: TGTGCCAGCAGTTCTGGACAGACCTACGAGCAGTACTTC
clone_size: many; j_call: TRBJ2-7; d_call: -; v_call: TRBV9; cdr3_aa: CASSVAPGSSYEQYF; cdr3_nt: TGTGCCAGCAGCGTAGCCCCAGGGAGCTCCTACGAGCAGTACTTC
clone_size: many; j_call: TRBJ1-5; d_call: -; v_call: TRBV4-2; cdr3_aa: CASSQDYWAGRLGQPQHF; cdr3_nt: TGTGCCAGCAGCCAAGATTATTGGGCAGGGCGCTTGGGTCAGCCCCAGCATTTT
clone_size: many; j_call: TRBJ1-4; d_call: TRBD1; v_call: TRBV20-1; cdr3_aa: CSARPGQGDEKLFF; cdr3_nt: TGCAGTGCTAGGCCGGGACAGGGCGATGAAAAACTGTTTTTT
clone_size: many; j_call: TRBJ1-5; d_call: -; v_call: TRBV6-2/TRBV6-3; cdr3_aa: CASRLGLTQNQPQHF; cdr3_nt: TGTGCCAGCAGACTCGGACTGACACAAAATCAGCCCCAGCATTTT